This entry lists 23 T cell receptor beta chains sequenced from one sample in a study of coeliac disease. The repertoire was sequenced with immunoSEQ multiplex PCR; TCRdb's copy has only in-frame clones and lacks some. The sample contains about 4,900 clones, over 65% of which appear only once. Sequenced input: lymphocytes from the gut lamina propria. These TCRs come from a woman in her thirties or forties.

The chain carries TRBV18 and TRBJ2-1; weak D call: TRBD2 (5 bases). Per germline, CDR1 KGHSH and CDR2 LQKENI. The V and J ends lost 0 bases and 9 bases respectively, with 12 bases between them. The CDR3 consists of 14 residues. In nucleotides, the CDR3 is TGTGCCAGCTCACCACCCCAACTCCGGGGTGAGCAGTTCTTC. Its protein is CASSPPQLRGEQFF. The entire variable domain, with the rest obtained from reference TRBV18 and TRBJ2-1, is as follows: NAGVMQNPRHLVRRRGQEARLRCSPMKGHSHVYWYRQLPEEGLKFMVYLQKENIIDESGMPKERFSAEFPKEGPSILRIQQVVRGDSAAYFCASSPPQLRGEQFFGPGTRLTVL.

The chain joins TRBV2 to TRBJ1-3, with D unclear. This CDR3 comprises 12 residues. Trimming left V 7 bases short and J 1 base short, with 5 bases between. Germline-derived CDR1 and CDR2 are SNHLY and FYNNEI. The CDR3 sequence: CASTVSGNTIYF. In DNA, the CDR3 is TGTGCCAGCACCGTTTCTGGAAACACCATATATTTT.

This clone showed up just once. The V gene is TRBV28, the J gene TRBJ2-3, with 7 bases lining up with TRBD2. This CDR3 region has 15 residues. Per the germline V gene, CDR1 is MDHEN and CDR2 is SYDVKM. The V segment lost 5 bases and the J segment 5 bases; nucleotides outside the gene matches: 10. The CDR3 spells CASSLVAGAGDTQYF. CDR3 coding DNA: TGTGCCAGCAGTCTGGTCGCGGGAGCTGGAGATACGCAGTATTTT.

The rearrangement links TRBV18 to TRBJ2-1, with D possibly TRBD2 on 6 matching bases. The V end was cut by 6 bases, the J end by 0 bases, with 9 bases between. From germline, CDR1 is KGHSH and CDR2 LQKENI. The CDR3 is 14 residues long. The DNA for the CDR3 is TGTGCCAGCTCCCCGGACTACTCCTACAATGAGCAGTTCTTC. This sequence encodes CASSPDYSYNEQFF.

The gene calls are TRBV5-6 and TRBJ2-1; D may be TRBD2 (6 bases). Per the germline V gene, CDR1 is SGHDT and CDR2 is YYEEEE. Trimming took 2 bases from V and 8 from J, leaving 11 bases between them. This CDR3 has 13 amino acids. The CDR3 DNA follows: TGTGCCAGCAGCTTTGAGGGGAGGTATGAGCAGTTCTTC. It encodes CASSFEGRYEQFF.

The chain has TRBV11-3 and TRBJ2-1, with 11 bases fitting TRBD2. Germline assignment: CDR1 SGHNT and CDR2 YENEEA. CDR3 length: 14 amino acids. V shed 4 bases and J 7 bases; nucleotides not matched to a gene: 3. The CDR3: CASSYGLAGNEQFF. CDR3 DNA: TGTGCCAGCAGCTACGGACTAGCGGGTAATGAGCAGTTCTTC.

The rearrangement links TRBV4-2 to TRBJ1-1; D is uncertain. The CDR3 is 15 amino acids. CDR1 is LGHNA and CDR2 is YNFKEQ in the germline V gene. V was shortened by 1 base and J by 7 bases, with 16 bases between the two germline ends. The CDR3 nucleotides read TGTGCCAGCAGCCAAGTGGGGATGGGAGAAATTGAAGCTTTCTTT. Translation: CASSQVGMGEIEAFF.

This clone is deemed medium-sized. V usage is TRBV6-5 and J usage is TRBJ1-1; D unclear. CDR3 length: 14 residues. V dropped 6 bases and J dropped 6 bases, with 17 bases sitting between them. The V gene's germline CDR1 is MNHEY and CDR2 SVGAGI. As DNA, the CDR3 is TGTGCCAGCAGCGAGCTTTGGGTTCGGGCTGAAGCTTTCTTT. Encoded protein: CASSELWVRAEAFF.

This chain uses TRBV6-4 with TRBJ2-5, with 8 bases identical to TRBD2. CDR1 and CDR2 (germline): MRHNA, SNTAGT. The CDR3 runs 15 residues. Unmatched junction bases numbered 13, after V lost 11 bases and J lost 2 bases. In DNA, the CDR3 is TGTGCCTTGTGGAAGCCTGGGACTAGACAAGAGACCCAGTACTTC. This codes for CALWKPGTRQETQYF.

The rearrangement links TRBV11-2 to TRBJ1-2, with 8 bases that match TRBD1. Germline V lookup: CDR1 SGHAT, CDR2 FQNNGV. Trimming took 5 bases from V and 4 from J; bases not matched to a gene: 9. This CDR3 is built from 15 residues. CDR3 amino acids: CASSLSGQGSYGYTF. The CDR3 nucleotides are TGTGCCAGCAGCCTCTCCGGACAGGGATCCTATGGCTACACCTTC.

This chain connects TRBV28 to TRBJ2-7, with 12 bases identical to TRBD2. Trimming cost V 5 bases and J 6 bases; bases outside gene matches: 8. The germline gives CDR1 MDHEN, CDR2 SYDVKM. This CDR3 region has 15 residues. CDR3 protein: CASSTRTSGIGEQYF. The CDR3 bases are TGTGCCAGCAGTACCCGGACTAGCGGGATCGGCGAGCAGTACTTC.

The CDR3 sequence: CASSLGGRASSYNEQFF. In DNA form, the CDR3 reads TGTGCCAGCAGCTTGGGCGGGAGGGCTTCCTCCTACAATGAGCAGTTCTTC. The V call is TRBV5-4, the J call TRBJ2-1; 9 positions agree with TRBD2. The J segment lost 0 bases and the V segment lost 0 bases, leaving 4 bases of the junction unmatched. Looked up from germline, CDR1 is SGHNT and CDR2 is YYREEE (reference sequence). This CDR3 is built from 17 residues.

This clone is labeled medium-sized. This chain's CDR3 is CASSATGGAGREQYF. The CDR3 DNA reads TGTGCCAGCAGCGCGACAGGGGGCGCGGGAAGGGAGCAGTACTTC. The chain has TRBV6-5 and TRBJ2-7; TRBD1 matches 10 bases. CDR3 size: 15 residues. Germline CDR1 and CDR2: MNHEY and SVGAGI. V lost 6 bases, J lost 7 bases, and 12 bases stayed unmatched.

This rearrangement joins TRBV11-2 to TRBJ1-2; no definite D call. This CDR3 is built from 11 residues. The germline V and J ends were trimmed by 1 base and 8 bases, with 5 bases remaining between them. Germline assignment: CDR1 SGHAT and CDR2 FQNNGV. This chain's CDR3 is CASSLVSGYTF. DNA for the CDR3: TGTGCCAGCAGCTTAGTCTCCGGCTACACCTTC.

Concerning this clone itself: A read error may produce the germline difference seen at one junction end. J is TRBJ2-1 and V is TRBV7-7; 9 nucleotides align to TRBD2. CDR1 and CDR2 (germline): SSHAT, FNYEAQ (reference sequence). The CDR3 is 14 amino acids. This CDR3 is CASSSSGGRGEQFF. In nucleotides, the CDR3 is TGTGCTAGCAGCTCCTCGGGCGGGAGGGGTGAGCAGTTCTTC. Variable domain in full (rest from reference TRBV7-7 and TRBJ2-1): GAGVSQSPRYKVTKRGQDVTLRCDPISSHATLYWYQQALGQGPEFLTYFNYEAQPDKSGLPSDRFSAERPEGSISTLTIQRTEQRDSAMYRCASSSSGGRGEQFFGPGTRLTVL.

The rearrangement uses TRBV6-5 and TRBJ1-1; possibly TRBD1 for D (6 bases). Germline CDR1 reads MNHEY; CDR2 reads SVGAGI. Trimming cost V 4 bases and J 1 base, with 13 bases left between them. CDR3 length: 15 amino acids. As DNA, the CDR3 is TGTGCCAGCAGTTCTCACAGGGTAGGGAACACTGAAGCTTTCTTT. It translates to CASSSHRVGNTEAFF.

CDR3 loop: CASSFRQGGYEQYF. The CDR3 DNA reads TGTGCCAGCAGCTTCAGACAAGGGGGCTACGAGCAGTACTTC. The chain employs TRBV7-2 and TRBJ2-7; D perhaps matches TRBD1 (6 bases). CDR3 size: 14 residues. Germline loops: CDR1 SGHTA, CDR2 FQGNSA. V lost 3 bases and J 3 bases, leaving 12 bases between the germline ends.

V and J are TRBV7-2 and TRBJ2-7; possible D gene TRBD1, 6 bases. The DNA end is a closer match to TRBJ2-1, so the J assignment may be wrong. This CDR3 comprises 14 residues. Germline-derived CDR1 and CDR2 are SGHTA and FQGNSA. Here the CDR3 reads CASSYRTAKDEQFF. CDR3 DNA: TGTGCCAGCAGCTACCGGACAGCTAAGGATGAGCAGTTCTTC.

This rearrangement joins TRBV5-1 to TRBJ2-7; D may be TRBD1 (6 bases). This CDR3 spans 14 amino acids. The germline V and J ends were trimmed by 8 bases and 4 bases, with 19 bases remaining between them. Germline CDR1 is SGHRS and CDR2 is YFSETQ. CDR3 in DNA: TGCGCCAGTCGATCGGGACAACGAGCGTACGAGCAGTACTTC. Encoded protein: CASRSGQRAYEQYF.

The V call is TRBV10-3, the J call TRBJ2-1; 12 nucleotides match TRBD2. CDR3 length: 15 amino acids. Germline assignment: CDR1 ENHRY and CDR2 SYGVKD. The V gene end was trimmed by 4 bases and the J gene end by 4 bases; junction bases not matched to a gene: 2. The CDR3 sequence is CAISGGLAGYNEQFF. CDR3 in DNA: TGTGCCATCAGTGGGGGACTAGCGGGTTACAATGAGCAGTTCTTC.

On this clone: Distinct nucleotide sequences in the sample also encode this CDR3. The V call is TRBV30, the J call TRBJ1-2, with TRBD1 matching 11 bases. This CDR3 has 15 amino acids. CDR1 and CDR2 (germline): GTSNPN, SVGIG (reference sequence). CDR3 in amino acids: CAFSGDRDRGGGYTF. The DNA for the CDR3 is TGTGCTTTTTCGGGGGACCGGGACAGGGGGGGTGGCTACACCTTC.

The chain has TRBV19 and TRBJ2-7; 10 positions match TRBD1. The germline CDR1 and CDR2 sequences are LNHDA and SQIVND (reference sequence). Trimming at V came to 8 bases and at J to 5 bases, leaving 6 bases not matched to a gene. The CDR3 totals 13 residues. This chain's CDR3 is CASADRGSDEQYF. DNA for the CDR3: TGTGCCAGTGCGGACAGGGGGTCTGACGAGCAGTACTTC. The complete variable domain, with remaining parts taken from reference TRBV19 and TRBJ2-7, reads DGGITQSPKYLFRKEGQNVTLSCEQNLNHDAMYWYRQDPGQGLRLIYYSQIVNDFQKGDIAEGYSVSREKKESFPLTVTSAQKNPTAFYLCASADRGSDEQYFGPGTRLTVT.

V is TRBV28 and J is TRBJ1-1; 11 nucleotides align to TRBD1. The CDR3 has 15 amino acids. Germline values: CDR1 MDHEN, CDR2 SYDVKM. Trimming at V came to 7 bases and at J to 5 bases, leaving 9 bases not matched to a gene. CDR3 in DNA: TGTGCCAGCATCTACCGGACAGGGGGCTCGACTGAAGCTTTCTTT. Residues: CASIYRTGGSTEAFF. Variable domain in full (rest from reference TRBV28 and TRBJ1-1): DVKVTQSSRYLVKRTGEKVFLECVQDMDHENMFWYRQDPGLGLRLIYFSYDVKMKEKGDIPEGYSVSREKKERFSLILESASTNQTSMYLCASIYRTGGSTEAFFGQGTRLTVV.